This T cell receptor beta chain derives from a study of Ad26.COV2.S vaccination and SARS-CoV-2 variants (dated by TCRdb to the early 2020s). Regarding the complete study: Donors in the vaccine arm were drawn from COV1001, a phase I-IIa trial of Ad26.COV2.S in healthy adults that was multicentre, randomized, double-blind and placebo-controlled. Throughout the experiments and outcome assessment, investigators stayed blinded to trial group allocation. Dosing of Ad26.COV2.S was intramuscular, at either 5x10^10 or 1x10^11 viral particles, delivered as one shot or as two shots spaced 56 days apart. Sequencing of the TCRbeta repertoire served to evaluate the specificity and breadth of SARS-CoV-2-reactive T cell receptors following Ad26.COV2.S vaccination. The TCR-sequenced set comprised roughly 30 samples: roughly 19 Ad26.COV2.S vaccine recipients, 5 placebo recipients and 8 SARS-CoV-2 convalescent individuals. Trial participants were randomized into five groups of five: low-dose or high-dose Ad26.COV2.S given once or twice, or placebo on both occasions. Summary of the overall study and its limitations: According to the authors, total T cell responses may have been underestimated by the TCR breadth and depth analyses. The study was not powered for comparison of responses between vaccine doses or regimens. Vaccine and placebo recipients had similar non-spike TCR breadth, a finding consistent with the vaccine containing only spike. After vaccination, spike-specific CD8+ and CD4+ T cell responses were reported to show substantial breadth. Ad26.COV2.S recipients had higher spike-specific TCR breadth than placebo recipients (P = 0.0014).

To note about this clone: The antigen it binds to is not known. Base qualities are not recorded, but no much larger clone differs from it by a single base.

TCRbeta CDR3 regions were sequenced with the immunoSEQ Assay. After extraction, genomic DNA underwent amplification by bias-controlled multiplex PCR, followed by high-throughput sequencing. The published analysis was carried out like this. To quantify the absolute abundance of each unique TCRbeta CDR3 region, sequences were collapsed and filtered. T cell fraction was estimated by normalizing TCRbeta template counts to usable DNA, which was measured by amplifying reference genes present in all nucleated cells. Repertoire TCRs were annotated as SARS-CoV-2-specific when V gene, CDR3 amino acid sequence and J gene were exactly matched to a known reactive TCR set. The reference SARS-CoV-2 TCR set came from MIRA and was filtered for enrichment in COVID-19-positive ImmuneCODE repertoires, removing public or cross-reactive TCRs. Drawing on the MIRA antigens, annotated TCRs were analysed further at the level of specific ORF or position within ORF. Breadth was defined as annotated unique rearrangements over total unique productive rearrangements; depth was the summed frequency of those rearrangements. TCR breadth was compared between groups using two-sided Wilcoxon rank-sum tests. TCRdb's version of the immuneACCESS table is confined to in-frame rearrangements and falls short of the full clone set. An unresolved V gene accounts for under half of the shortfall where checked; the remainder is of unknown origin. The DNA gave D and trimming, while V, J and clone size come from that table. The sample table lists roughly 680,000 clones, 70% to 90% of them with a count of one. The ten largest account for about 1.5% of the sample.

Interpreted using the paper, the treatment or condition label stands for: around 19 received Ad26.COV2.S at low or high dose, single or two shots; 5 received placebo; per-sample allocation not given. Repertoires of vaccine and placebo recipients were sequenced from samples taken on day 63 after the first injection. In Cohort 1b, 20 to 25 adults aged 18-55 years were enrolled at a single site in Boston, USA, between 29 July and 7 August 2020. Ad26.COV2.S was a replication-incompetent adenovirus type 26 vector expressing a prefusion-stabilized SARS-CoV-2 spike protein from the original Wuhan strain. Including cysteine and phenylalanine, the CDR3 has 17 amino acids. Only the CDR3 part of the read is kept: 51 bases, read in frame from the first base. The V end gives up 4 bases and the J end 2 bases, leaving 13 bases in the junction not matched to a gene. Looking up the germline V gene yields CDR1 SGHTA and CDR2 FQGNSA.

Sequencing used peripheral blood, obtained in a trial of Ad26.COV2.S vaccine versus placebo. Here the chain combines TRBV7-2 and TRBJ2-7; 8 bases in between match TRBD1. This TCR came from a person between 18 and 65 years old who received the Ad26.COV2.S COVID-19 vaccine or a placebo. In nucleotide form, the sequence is TGTGCCAGCAGCTCCGGCGGGCAGGGGGCGAGGACCTACGAGCAGTACTTC. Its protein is CASSSGGQGARTYEQYF. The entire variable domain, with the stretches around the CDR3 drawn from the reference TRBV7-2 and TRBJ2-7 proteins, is GAGVSQSPSNKVTEKGKDVELRCDPISGHTALYWYRQSLGQGLEFLIYFQGNSAPDKSGLPSDRFSAERTGGSVSTLTIQRTQQEDSAVYLCASSSGGQGARTYEQYFGPGTRLTVT.